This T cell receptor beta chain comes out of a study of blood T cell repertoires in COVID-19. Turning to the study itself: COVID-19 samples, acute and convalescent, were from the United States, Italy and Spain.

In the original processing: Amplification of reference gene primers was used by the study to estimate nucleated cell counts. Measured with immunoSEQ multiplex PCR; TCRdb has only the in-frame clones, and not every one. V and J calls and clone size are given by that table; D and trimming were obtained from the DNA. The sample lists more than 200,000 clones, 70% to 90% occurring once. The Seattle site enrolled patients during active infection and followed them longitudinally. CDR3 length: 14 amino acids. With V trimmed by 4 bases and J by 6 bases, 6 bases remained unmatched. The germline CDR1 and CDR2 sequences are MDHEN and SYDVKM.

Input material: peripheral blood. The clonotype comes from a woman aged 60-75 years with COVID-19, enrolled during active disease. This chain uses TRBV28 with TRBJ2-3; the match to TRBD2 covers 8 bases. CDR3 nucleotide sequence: TGTGCCAGCAGTTCCGGGAGGGCATCGGATACGCAGTATTTT. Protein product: CASSSGRASDTQYF. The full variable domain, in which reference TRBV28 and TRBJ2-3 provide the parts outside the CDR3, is DVKVTQSSRYLVKRTGEKVFLECVQDMDHENMFWYRQDPGLGLRLIYFSYDVKMKEKGDIPEGYSVSREKKERFSLILESASTNQTSMYLCASSSGRASDTQYFGPGTRLTVL.